The entry that follows covers one T cell receptor beta chain sequence. The entry originates in a study of cytomegalovirus exposure and HLA in healthy donors. PCR involved 60 Vbeta and 13 Jbeta primers. Original data processing: About 83 million unique TCR beta chains, roughly 12 million shared, were counted in a later analysis. Sequenced by immunoSEQ multiplex PCR; TCRdb stores in-frame clones only, minus some. D and trimming come from the DNA, and the V and J calls and clone size come from that table. The table includes about 200,000 clones, around 80% detected once. With 4 bases removed from V and 4 bases from J, the gap between germline ends came to 13 bases. CDR1 SEHNR and CDR2 FQNEAQ come from the germline V gene (reference sequence). The CDR3 loop spans 14 amino acids.

Sequencing used PBMCs. This receptor was taken from a woman in her forties in good health and CMV-seronegative. The chain employs TRBV7-9 and TRBJ1-1; D perhaps matches TRBD1 (6 bases). CDR3 in amino acids: CASSSTGRPTEAFF. CDR3 in DNA: TGTGCCAGCAGCTCCACAGGGAGACCCACTGAAGCTTTCTTT.